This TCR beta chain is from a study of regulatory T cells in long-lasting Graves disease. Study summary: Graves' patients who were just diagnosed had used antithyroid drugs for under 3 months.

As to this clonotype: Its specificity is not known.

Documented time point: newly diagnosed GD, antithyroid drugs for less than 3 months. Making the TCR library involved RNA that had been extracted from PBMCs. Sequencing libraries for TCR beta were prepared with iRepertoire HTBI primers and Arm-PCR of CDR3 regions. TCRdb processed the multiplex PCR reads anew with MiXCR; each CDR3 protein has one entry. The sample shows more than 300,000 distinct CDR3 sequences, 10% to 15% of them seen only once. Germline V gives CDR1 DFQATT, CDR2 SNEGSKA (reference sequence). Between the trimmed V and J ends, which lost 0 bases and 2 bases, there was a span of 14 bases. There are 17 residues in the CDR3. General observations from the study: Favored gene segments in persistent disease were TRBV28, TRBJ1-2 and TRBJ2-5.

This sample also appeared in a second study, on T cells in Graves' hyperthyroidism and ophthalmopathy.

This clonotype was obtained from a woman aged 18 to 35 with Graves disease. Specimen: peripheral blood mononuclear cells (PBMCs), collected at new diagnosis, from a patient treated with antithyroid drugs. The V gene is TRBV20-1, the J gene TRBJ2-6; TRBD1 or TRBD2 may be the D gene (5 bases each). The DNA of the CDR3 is TGCAGTGCTAGAGAGGGGGTGGGGAACACTGGGGCCAACGTCCTGACTTTC. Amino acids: CSAREGVGNTGANVLTF.